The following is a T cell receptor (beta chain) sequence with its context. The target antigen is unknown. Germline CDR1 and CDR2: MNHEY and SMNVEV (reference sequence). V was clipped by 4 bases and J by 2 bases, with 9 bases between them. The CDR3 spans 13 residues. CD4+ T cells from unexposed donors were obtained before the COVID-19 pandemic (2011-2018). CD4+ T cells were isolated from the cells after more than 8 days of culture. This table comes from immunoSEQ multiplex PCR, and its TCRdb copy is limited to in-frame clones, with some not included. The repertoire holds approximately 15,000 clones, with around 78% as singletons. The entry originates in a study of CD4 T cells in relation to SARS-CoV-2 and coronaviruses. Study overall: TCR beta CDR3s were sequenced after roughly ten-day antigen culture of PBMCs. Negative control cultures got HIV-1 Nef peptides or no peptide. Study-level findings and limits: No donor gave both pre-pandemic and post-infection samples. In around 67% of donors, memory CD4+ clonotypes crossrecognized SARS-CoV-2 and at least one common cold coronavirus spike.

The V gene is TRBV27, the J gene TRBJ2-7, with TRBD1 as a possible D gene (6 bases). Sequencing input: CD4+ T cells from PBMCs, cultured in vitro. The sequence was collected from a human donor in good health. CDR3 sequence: CASSSNRAYEQYF. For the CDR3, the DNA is TGTGCCAGCAGTTCTAACAGGGCCTACGAGCAGTACTTC.